This T cell receptor beta chain emerged from a study of OX40 agonist ivuxolimab in advanced cancers. Some clones are missing from TCRdb's copy, which holds only in-frame ones; the method was immunoSEQ multiplex PCR. The profile shows approximately 26,000 clones, approximately 85% of them singletons. This clone was counted once. The J segment lost 4 bases and the V segment lost 0 bases, leaving 2 bases of the junction unmatched. The CDR3 spans 14 residues. The germline CDR1 and CDR2 sequences are SGHNT and YYREEE (reference sequence). The material sequenced was CD4+ or CD8+ T cells sorted from blood, taken in a trial of the OX40 agonist ivuxolimab. The rearrangement uses TRBV5-4 and TRBJ2-7; 9 bases are a match to TRBD1. The sequence was obtained from an adult with an advanced solid tumor such as melanoma, head and neck, liver or kidney cancer. CDR3 coding DNA: TGTGCCAGCAGCTTGGACAGGGGGCAGTACGAGCAGTACTTC. Amino acid sequence: CASSLDRGQYEQYF. Filled out from reference TRBV5-4 and TRBJ2-7, the complete variable domain reads ETGVTQSPTHLIKTRGQQVTLRCSSQSGHNTVSWYQQALGQGPQFIFQYYREEENGRGNFPPRFSGLQFPNYSSELNVNALELDDSALYLCASSLDRGQYEQYFGPGTRLTVT.